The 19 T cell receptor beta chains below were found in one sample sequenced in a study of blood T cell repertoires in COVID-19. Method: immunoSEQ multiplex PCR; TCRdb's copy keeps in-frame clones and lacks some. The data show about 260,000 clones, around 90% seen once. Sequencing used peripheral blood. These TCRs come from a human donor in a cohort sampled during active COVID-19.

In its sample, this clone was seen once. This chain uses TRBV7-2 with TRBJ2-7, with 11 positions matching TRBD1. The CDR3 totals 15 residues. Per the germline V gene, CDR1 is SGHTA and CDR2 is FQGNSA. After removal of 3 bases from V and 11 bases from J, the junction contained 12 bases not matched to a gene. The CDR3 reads CASSFTDGTGGLKYF. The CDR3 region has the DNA TGTGCCAGCAGCTTCACGGACGGGACAGGGGGTTTGAAGTACTTC. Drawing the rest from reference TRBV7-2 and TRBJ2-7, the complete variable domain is GAGVSQSPSNKVTEKGKDVELRCDPISGHTALYWYRQSLGQGLEFLIYFQGNSAPDKSGLPSDRFSAERTGGSVSTLTIQRTQQEDSAVYLCASSFTDGTGGLKYFGPGTRLTVT.

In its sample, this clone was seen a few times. DNA of the CDR3: TGTGCCAGCGATGGGCAGGGCACCTCCCTCGGCTCCTACACCTTC. It translates to CASDGQGTSLGSYTF. The chain links TRBV18 to TRBJ1-2, with D possibly TRBD1 on 5 matching bases. V was clipped by 8 bases and J by 10 bases, with 26 bases between them. This CDR3 comprises 15 residues. CDR1 is KGHSH, CDR2 LQKENI, per germline.

The CDR3 loop reads CAPGGGQGGNEQFF. In nucleotides, the CDR3 is TGTGCCCCCGGGGGAGGACAGGGAGGAAATGAGCAGTTCTTC. This sequence joins TRBV21-1 and TRBJ2-1; the table's D call of TRBD1 was not tested on the DNA. TRBV21-1 is assigned pseudogene status. The CDR3 totals 14 residues.

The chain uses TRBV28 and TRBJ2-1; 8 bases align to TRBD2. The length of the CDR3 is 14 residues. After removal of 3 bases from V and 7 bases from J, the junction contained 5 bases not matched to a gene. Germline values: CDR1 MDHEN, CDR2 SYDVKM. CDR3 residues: CASSFGGAGNEQFF. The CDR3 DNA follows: TGTGCCAGCAGTTTCGGGGGGGCAGGAAATGAGCAGTTCTTC.

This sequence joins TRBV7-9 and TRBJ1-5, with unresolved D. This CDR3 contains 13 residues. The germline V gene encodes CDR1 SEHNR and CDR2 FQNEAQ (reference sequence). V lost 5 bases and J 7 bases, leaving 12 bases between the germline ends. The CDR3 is CASSTTTRQPQHF. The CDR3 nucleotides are TGTGCCAGCAGCACCACGACAAGGCAGCCCCAGCATTTT.

CDR3 residues: CASSVGGSNYGYTF. CDR3 DNA: TGTGCCAGCAGCGTAGGTGGCAGTAACTATGGCTACACCTTC. The chain has TRBV9 and TRBJ1-2; D is unclear. Between the trimmed V and J ends, which lost 0 bases and 1 base, there was a span of 7 bases. The CDR3 consists of 14 residues. Germline assignment: CDR1 SGDLS and CDR2 YYNGEE.

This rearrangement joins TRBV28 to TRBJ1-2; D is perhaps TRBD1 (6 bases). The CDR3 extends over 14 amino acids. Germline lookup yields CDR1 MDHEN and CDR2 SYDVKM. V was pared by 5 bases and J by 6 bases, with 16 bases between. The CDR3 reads CASSPAEDRHGYTF. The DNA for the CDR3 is TGTGCCAGCAGTCCCGCCGAGGACAGACATGGCTACACCTTC.

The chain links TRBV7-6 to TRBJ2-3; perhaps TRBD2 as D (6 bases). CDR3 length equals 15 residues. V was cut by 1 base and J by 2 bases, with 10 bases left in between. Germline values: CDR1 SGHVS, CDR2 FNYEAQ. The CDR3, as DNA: TGTGCCAGCAGCTTAGTTCCGGGGGTCACAGATACGCAGTATTTT. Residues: CASSLVPGVTDTQYF.

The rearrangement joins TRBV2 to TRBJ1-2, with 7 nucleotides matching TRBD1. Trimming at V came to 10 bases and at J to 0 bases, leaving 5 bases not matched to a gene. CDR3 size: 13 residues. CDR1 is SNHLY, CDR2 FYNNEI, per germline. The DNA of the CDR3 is TGTGCCACCCAACAGGGGCCTAACTATGGCTACACCTTC. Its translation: CATQQGPNYGYTF.

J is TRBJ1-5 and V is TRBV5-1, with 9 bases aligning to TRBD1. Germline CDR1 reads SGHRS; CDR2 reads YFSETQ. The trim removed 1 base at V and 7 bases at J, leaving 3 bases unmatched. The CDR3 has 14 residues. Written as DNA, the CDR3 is TGCGCCAGCAGCTTGACAGGGGGCGGGCAGCCCCAGCATTTT. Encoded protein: CASSLTGGGQPQHF.

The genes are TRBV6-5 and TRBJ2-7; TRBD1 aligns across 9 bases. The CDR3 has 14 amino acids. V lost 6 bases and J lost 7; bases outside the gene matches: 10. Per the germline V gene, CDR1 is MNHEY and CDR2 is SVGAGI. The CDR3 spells CASRPGQGPWEQYF. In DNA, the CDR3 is TGTGCCAGCAGACCGGGACAGGGTCCTTGGGAGCAGTACTTC.

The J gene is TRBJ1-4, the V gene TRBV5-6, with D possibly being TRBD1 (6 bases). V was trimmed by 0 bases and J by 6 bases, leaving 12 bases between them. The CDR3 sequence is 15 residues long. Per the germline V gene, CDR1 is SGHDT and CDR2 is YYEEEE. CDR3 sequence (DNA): TGTGCCAGCAGCTTGGTCAGGGGCGCGGATGAAAAACTGTTTTTT. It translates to CASSLVRGADEKLFF.

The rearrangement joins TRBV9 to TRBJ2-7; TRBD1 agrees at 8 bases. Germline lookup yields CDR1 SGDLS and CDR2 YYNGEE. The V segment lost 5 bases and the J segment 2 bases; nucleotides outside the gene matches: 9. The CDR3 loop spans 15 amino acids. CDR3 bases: TGTGCCAGCAGTGAGGGGACAGGAGATACCTACGAGCAGTACTTC. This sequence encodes CASSEGTGDTYEQYF.

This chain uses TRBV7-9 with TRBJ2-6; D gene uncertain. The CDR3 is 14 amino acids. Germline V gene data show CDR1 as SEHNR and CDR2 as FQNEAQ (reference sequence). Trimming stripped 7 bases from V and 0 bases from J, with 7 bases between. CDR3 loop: CASTRFSGANVLTF. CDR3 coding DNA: TGTGCCAGCACACGGTTCTCTGGGGCCAACGTCCTGACTTTC.

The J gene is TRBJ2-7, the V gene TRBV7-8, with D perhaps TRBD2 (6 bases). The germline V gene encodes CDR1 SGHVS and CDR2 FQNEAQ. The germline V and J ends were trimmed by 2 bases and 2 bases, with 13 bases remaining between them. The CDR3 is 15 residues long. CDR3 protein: CASSLRRGLTYEQYF. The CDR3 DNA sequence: TGTGCCAGCAGCTTACGCCGGGGACTTACCTACGAGCAGTACTTC. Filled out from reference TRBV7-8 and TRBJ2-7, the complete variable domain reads GAGVSQSPRYKVAKRGQDVALRCDPISGHVSLFWYQQALGQGPEFLTYFQNEAQLDKSGLPSDRFFAERPEGSVSTLKIQRTQQEDSAVYLCASSLRRGLTYEQYFGPGTRLTVT.

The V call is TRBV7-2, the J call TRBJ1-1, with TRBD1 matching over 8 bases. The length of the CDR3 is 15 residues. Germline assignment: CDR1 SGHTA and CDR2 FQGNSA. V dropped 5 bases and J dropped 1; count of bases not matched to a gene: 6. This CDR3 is CASSTGQAGNTEAFF. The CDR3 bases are TGTGCCAGCAGCACGGGACAGGCTGGGAACACTGAAGCTTTCTTT.

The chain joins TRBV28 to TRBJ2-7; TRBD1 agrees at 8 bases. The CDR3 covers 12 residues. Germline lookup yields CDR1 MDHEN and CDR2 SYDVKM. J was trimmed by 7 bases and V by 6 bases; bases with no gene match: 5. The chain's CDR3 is CASSGQGGEQYF. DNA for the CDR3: TGTGCCAGCAGCGGACAGGGTGGTGAGCAGTACTTC.

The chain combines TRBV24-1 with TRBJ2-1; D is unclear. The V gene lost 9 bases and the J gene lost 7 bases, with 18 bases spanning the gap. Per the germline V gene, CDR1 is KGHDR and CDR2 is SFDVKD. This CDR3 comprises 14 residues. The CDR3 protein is CATSPAPPLNEQFF. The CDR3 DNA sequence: TGTGCCACCTCGCCAGCGCCCCCCCTAAATGAGCAGTTCTTC.

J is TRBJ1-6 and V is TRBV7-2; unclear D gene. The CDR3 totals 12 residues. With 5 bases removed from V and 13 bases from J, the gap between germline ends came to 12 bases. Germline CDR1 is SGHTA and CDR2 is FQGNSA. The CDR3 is CASSPSMGPLHF. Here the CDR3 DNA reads TGTGCCAGCAGCCCCTCGATGGGCCCCCTCCACTTT.